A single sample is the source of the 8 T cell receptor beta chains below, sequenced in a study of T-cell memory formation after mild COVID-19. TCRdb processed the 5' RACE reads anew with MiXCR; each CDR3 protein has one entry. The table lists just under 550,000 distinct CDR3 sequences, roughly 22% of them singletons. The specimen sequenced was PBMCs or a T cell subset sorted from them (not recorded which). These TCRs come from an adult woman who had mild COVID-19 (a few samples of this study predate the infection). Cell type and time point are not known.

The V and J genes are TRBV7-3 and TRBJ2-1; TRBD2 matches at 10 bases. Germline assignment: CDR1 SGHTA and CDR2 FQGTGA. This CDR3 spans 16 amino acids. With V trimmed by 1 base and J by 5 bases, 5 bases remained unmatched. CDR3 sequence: CASSLSRLAGDNEQFF. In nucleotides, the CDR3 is TGTGCCAGCAGCTTAAGTAGGCTAGCGGGAGACAATGAGCAGTTCTTC.

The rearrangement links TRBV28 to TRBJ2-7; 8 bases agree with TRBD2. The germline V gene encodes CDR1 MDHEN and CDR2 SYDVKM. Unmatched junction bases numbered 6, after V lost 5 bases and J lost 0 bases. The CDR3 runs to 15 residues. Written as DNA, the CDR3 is TGTGCCAGCAGTCCAACTAGCGGCATCTCCTACGAGCAGTACTTC. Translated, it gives CASSPTSGISYEQYF.

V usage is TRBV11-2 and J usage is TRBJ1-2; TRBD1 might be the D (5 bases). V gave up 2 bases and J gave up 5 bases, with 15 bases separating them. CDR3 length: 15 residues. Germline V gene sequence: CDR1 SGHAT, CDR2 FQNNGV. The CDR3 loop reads CASSLLTAQTYGYTF. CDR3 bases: TGTGCCAGCAGCTTATTGACAGCTCAAACATATGGCTACACCTTC.

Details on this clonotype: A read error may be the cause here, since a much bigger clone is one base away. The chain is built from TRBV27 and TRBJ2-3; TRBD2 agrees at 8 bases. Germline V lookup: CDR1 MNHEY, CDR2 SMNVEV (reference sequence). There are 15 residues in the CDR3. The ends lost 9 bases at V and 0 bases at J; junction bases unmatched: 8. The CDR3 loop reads CARSLSGDSTDTQYF. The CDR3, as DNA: TGTGCCAGAAGCCTTAGCGGGGATAGCACAGATACGCAGTATTTT.

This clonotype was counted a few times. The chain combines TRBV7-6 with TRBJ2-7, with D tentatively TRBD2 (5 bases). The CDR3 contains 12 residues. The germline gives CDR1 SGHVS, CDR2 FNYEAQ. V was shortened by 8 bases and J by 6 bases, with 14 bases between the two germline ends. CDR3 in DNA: TGTGCCAGCGGACTCACGTCGACCGAGCAGTACTTC. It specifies CASGLTSTEQYF.

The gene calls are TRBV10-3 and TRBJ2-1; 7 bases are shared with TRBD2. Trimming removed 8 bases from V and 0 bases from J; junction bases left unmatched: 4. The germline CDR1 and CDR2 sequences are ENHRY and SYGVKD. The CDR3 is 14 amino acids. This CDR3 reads CAIGGGVSYNEQFF. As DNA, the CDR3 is TGTGCCATCGGGGGGGGAGTCTCCTACAATGAGCAGTTCTTC.

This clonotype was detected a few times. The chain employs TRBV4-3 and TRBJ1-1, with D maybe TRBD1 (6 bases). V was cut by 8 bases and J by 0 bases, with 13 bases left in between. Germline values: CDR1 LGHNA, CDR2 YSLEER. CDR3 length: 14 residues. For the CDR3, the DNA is TGCGCCAGCGCGGACAGAAACATGAACACTGAAGCTTTCTTT. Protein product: CASADRNMNTEAFF.

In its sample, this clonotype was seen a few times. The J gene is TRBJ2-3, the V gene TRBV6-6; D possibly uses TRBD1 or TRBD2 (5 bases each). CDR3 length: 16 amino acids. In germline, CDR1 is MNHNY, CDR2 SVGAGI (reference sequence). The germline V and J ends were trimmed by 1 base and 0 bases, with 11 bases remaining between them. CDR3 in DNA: TGTGCCAGCAGTTACTATGGGGGAGCCAGCACAGATACGCAGTATTTT. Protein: CASSYYGGASTDTQYF.